Here is one TCR beta chain with its context. The target antigen is unknown. The data derive from a study of T cell responses to AZD1222 COVID-19 vaccine. This CDR3 has 14 residues. The V end was cut by 6 bases, the J end by 8 bases, with 19 bases between. Germline-derived CDR1 and CDR2 are WSHSY and SAAADI. Clones were read by immunoSEQ multiplex PCR, and TCRdb kept only the in-frame ones, dropping some. The sample has some 88,000 clones; 90% are singletons. Broader study findings: Donors, mostly white British, included more females; clonal diversity was possibly underestimated. Repertoire sampling occurred only after the peak T cell response.

Sequenced here: peripheral blood, sampled 28 days after the second AZD1222 dose. The sequence was collected from an adult who received the AZD1222 COVID-19 vaccine. The gene calls are TRBV10-2 and TRBJ1-1; D might be TRBD1 (5 bases). CDR3 amino acids: CASSEGSNRREAFF. In nucleotides, the CDR3 is TGCGCCAGCAGCGAGGGCTCGAACAGGCGGGAAGCTTTCTTT.